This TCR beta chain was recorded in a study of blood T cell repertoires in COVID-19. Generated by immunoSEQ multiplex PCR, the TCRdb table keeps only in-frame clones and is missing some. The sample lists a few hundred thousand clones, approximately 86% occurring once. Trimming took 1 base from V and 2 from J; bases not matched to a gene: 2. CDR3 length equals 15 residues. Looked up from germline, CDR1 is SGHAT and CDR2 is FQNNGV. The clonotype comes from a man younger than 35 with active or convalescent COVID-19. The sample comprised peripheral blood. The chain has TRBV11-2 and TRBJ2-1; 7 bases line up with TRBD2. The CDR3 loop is CASSLASGPYNEQFF. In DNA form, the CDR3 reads TGTGCCAGCAGCTTAGCTAGCGGACCCTACAATGAGCAGTTCTTC.